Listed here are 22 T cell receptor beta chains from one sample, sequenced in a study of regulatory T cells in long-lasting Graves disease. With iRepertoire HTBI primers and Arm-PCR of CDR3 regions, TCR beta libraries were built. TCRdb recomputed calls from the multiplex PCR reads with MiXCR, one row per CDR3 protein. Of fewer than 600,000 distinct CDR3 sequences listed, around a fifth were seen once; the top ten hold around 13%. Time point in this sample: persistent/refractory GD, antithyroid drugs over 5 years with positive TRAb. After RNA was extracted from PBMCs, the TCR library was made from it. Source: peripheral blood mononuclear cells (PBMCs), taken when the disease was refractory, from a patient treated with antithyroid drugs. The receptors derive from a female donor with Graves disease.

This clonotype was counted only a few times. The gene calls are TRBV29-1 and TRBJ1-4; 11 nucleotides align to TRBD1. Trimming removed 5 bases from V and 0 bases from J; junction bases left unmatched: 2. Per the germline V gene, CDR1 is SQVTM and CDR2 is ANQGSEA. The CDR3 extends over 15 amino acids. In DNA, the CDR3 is TGCAGCGTTCCGGGACAGGGGGCAACTAATGAAAAACTGTTTTTT. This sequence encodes CSVPGQGATNEKLFF. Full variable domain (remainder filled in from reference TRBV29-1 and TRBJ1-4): SAVISQKPSRDICQRGTSLTIQCQVDSQVTMMFWYRQQPGQSLTLIATANQGSEATYESGFVIDKFPISRPNLTFSTLTVSNMSPEDSSIYLCSVPGQGATNEKLFFGSGTQLSVL.

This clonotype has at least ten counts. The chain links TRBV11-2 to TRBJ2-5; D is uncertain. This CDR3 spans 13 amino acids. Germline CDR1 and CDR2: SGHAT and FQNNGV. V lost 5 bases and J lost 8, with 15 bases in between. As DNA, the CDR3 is TGTGCCAGCAGCGCCGGTGGAAGGCTCACCCAGTACTTC. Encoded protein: CASSAGGRLTQYF.

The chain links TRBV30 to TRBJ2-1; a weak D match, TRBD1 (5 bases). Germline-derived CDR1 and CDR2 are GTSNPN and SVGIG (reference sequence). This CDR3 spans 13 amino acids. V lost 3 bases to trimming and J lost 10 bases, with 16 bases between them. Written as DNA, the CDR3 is TGTGCCTGGAGATTCAGGGTCTTGGGGGAGCAGTTCTTC. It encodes CAWRFRVLGEQFF.

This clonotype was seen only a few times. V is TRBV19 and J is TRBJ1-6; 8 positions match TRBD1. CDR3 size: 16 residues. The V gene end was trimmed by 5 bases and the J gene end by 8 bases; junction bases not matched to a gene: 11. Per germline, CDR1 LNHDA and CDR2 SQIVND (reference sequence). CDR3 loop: CASSPHQQGGDSPLHF. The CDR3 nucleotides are TGTGCCAGTAGTCCTCATCAACAGGGGGGTGATTCACCCCTCCACTTT. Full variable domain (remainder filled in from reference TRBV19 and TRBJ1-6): DGGITQSPKYLFRKEGQNVTLSCEQNLNHDAMYWYRQDPGQGLRLIYYSQIVNDFQKGDIAEGYSVSREKKESFPLTVTSAQKNPTAFYLCASSPHQQGGDSPLHFGNGTRLTVT.

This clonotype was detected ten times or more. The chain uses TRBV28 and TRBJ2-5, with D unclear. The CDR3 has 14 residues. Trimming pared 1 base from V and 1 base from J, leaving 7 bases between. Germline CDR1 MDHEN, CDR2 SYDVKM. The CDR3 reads CASSLLSSQETQYF. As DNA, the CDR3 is TGTGCCAGCAGTTTATTGTCTAGCCAAGAGACCCAGTACTTC. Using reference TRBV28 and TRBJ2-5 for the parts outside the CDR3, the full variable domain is DVKVTQSSRYLVKRTGEKVFLECVQDMDHENMFWYRQDPGLGLRLIYFSYDVKMKEKGDIPEGYSVSREKKERFSLILESASTNQTSMYLCASSLLSSQETQYFGPGTRLLVL.

In nucleotides, the CDR3 is TGCAGTGCTAGGGAAATTGCGTACGAGCAGTACTTC. It yields the protein CSAREIAYEQYF. The gene calls are TRBV20-1 and TRBJ2-7; no firm D call. The length of the CDR3 is 12 residues. Germline assignment: CDR1 DFQATT and CDR2 SNEGSKA (reference sequence). The V gene lost 3 bases and the J gene lost 4 bases, with 10 bases spanning the gap.

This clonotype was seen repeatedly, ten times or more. The CDR3, as DNA: TGTGCCAGCAGTCCATTAGCGGGAGGCCAAGAGACCCAGTACTTC. Its protein is CASSPLAGGQETQYF. V usage is TRBV6-1 and J usage is TRBJ2-5; TRBD2 aligns across 10 bases. The germline V gene encodes CDR1 MNHNS and CDR2 SASEGT. The CDR3 extends over 15 amino acids. After removal of 5 bases from V and 1 base from J, the junction contained 4 bases not matched to a gene.

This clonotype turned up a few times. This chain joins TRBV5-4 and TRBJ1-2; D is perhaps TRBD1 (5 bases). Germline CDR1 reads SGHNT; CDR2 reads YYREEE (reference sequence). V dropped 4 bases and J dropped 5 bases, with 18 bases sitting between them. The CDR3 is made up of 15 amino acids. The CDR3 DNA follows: TGTGCCAGCAGCGTAGGGGCAGGGTCCCGGTATGGCTACACCTTC. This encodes CASSVGAGSRYGYTF.

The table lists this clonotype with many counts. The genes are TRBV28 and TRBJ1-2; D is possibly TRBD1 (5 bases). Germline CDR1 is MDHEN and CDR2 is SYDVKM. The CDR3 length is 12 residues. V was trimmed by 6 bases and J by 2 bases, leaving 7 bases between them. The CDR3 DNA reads TGTGCCAGCAGGGGACCGAACTATGGCTACACCTTC. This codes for CASRGPNYGYTF.

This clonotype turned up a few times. The CDR3 region is CASSPLTGQGQETQYF. CDR3 nucleotides: TGTGCCAGCAGCCCCCTGACCGGACAAGGCCAAGAGACCCAGTACTTC. This chain joins TRBV14 and TRBJ2-5; TRBD1 might be the D (5 bases). Between the trimmed V and J ends, which lost 4 bases and 1 base, there was a span of 16 bases. Germline CDR1 SGHDN, CDR2 FVKESK. The CDR3 extends over 16 amino acids.

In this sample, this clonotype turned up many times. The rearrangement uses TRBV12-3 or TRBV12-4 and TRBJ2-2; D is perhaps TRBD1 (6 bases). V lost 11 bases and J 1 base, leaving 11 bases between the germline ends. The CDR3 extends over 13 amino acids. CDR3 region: CAGRQENTGELFF. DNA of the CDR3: TGTGCCGGTCGACAGGAGAACACCGGGGAGCTGTTTTTT.

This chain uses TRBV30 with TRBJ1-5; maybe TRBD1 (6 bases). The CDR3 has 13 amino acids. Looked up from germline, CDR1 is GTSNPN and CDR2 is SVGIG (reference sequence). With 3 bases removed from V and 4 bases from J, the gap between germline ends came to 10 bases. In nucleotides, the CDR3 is TGTGCCTGGAGCGGACAGCCGAATCAGCCCCAGCATTTT. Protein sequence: CAWSGQPNQPQHF.

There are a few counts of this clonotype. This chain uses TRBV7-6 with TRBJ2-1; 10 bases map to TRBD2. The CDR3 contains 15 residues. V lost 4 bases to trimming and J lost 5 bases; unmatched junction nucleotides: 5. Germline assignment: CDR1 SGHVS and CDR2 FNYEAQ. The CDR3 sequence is CASSSSGRDNNEQFF. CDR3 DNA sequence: TGTGCCAGCAGCTCTAGCGGGAGAGATAACAATGAGCAGTTCTTC.

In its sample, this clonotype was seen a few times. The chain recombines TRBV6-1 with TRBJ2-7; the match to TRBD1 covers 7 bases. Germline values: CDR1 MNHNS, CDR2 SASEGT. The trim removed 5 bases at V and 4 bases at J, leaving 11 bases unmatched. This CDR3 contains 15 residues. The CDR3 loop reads CASSTGQEAGYEQYF. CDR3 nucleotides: TGTGCCAGCAGTACCGGACAGGAAGCAGGATACGAGCAGTACTTC.

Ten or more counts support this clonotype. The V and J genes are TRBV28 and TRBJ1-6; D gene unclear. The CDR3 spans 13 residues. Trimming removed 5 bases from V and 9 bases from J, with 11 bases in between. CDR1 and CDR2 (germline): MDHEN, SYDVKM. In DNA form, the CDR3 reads TGTGCCAGCAGTCCCGAGGGAGTTTCACCCCTCCACTTT. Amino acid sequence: CASSPEGVSPLHF.

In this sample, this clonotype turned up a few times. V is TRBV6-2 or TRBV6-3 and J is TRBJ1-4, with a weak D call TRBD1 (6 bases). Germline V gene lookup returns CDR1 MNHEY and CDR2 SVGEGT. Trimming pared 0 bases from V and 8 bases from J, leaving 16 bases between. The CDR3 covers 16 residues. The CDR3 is CASSYSGAGAGEKLFF. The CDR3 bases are TGTGCCAGCAGTTACTCGGGGGCGGGGGCGGGCGAAAAACTGTTTTTT.

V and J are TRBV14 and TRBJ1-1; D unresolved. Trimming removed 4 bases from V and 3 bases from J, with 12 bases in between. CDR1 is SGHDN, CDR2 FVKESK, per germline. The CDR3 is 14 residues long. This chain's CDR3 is CASSPVGRYTEAFF. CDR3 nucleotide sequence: TGTGCCAGCAGCCCCGTGGGTAGGTACACTGAAGCTTTCTTT.

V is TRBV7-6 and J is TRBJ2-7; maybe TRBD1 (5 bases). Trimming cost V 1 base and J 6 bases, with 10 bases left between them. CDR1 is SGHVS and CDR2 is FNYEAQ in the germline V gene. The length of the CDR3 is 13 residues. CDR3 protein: CASSLELGLEQYF. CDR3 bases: TGTGCCAGCAGCTTAGAGTTGGGGCTCGAGCAGTACTTC.

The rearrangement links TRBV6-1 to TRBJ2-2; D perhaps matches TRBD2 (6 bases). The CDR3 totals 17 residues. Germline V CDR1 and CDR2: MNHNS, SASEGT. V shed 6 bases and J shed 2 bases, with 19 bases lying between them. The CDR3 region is CASSPRRRGDNTGELFF. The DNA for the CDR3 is TGTGCCAGCAGCCCTCGCAGGCGCGGGGACAACACCGGGGAGCTGTTTTTT.

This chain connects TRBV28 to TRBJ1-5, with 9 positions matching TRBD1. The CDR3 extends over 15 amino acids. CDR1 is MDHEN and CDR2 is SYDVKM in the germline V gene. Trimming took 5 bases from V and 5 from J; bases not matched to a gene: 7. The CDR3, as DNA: TGTGCCAGCAGTCCTCCGGGACAGGGATATCAGCCCCAGCATTTT. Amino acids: CASSPPGQGYQPQHF.

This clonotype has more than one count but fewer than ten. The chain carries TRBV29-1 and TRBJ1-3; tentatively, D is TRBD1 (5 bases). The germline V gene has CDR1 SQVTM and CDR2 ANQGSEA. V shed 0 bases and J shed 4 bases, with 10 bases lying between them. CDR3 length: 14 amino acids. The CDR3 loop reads CSVEDRASGNTIYF. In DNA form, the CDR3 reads TGCAGCGTTGAAGACAGGGCGTCAGGAAACACCATATATTTT.

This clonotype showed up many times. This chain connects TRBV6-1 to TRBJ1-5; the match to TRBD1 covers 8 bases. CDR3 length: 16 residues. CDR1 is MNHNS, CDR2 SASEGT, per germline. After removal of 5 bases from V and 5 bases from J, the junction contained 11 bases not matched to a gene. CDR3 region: CASSKDRGLLDQPQHF. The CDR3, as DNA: TGTGCCAGCAGTAAAGACAGGGGACTATTGGATCAGCCCCAGCATTTT.